These 12 T cell receptor beta chains originate from one sample sequenced in a study of T cells in localized non-small cell lung cancer. Assay used: immunoSEQ multiplex PCR; TCRdb lists only in-frame clones, some missing. The table records tens of thousands of clones, around 86% of them present only once. Specimen: peripheral blood, collected before any cancer treatment. The receptors come from a female donor at least 60 years old with stage II squamous cell lung carcinoma.

The V call is TRBV30, the J call TRBJ2-7; D gene uncertain. The CDR3 spans 13 residues. Germline V CDR1 and CDR2: GTSNPN, SVGIG (reference sequence). V was cut by 2 bases and J by 3 bases, with 11 bases left in between. The CDR3 region has the DNA TGTGCCTGGAGTTCCGACCGCAACTACGAGCAGTACTTC. Translation gives CAWSSDRNYEQYF.

CDR3 sequence reads: CTCAGTGYGPAGNTIYF. The CDR3, as DNA: TGTACTTGTGCCGGGACAGGGTACGGCCCCGCTGGAAACACCATATATTTT. This chain uses TRBV19 with TRBJ1-3, with TRBD1 matching 9 bases. The CDR3 totals 17 residues. Germline V gives CDR1 LNHDA, CDR2 SQIVND (reference sequence).

The chain joins TRBV4-1 to TRBJ1-4; 9 positions agree with TRBD1. The CDR3 consists of 15 residues. The V gene end was trimmed by 3 bases and the J gene end by 8 bases; junction bases not matched to a gene: 7. Germline V gives CDR1 MGHRA, CDR2 YSYEKL. This CDR3 reads CASSQAGTGNEKLFF. CDR3 sequence (DNA): TGCGCCAGCAGCCAGGCCGGGACAGGGAACGAAAAACTGTTTTTT.

This sequence joins TRBV12-5 and TRBJ2-7; D could derive from TRBD1 or TRBD2 (6 bases each). Trimming pared 7 bases from V and 7 bases from J, leaving 17 bases between. CDR3 length: 13 residues. Germline lookup yields CDR1 LGHNT and CDR2 FRNRAP. The CDR3 DNA sequence: TGTGCTAGTGCCCTAGGGGGGTTGGCGGAGCAGTACTTC. This translates into CASALGGLAEQYF.

By sample fraction, this clone is medium-sized. The rearrangement uses TRBV9 and TRBJ1-6; no firm D call. The CDR3 contains 15 residues. Germline values: CDR1 SGDLS, CDR2 YYNGEE. V lost 0 bases and J lost 10, with 14 bases in between. The CDR3, as DNA: TGTGCCAGCAGCGTAGGAGGGTCCAATAGGTCACCCCTCCACTTT. It yields the protein CASSVGGSNRSPLHF.

This clone showed up just once. The V call is TRBV19, the J call TRBJ2-3; the match to TRBD1 covers 9 bases. The junction had 5 bases not matched to a gene; V was cut back by 3 bases and J by 1 base. CDR1 and CDR2 from the germline V gene are LNHDA and SQIVND (reference sequence). This CDR3 is 16 amino acids long. The CDR3 DNA reads as TGTGCCAGTAGTATTGACCGACAGGGGGGCACAGATACGCAGTATTTT. Encoded protein: CASSIDRQGGTDTQYF.

This clone showed up just a few times. The chain uses TRBV5-5 and TRBJ1-5; 7 nucleotides line up with TRBD1. V trimming: 2 bases; J trimming: 5 bases; junction bases outside the gene matches: 10. The germline V gene encodes CDR1 SGHKS and CDR2 YYEKEE (reference sequence). This CDR3 has 16 residues. The CDR3 DNA sequence: TGTGCCAGCAGCTTCCAGACAGGGAAGGAGGATCAGCCCCAGCATTTT. It is translated as CASSFQTGKEDQPQHF.

This clone occurred once. The V and J genes are TRBV11-3 and TRBJ2-2; D remains ambiguous. Germline-derived CDR1 and CDR2 are SGHNT and YENEEA. Trimming shortened V by 3 bases and J by 4 bases, and 6 bases separated the two germline ends. The CDR3 length is 13 residues. This CDR3 reads CASSLVSTGELFF. CDR3 DNA sequence: TGTGCCAGCAGCTTGGTTTCCACCGGGGAGCTGTTTTTT.

The chain uses TRBV29-1 and TRBJ1-1, with D hard to call. The V end lost 5 bases, the J end lost 4 bases, and 14 bases lay between the germline ends. In germline, CDR1 is SQVTM, CDR2 ANQGSEA. CDR3 size: 13 residues. CDR3 in amino acids: CSVTPRRVTEAFF. In DNA form, the CDR3 reads TGCAGCGTTACCCCCCGGAGAGTCACTGAAGCTTTCTTT. Variable domain in full (rest from reference TRBV29-1 and TRBJ1-1): SAVISQKPSRDICQRGTSLTIQCQVDSQVTMMFWYRQQPGQSLTLIATANQGSEATYESGFVIDKFPISRPNLTFSTLTVSNMSPEDSSIYLCSVTPRRVTEAFFGQGTRLTVV.

The V call is TRBV30, the J call TRBJ2-3; perhaps TRBD1 as D (5 bases). Germline V CDR1 and CDR2: GTSNPN, SVGIG (reference sequence). The V gene lost 4 bases and the J gene lost 4 bases, with 12 bases spanning the gap. The CDR3 covers 13 residues. The CDR3 bases are TGTGCCTGGACAGGGTTCGTCGCAGATACGCAGTATTTT. Translation: CAWTGFVADTQYF. The entire variable domain, with the rest obtained from reference TRBV30 and TRBJ2-3, is as follows: SQTIHQWPATLVQPVGSPLSLECTVEGTSNPNLYWYRQAAGRGLQLLFYSVGIGQISSEVPQNLSASRPQDRQFILSSKKLLLSDSGFYLCAWTGFVADTQYFGPGTRLTVL.

This chain connects TRBV7-2 to TRBJ2-1; perhaps TRBD2 as D (6 bases). Germline values: CDR1 SGHTA, CDR2 FQGNSA. The CDR3 length is 17 residues. V was shortened by 7 bases and J by 0 bases, with 19 bases between the two germline ends. The DNA of the CDR3 is TGTGCCAGCAACCCTGCGGGACCCACTAGCTCCTACAATGAGCAGTTCTTC. Protein sequence: CASNPAGPTSSYNEQFF.

The chain uses TRBV28 and TRBJ1-2; no reliable D call. V was shortened by 2 bases and J by 2 bases, with 9 bases between the two germline ends. This CDR3 comprises 14 residues. From germline, CDR1 is MDHEN and CDR2 SYDVKM. The CDR3 coding sequence is TGTGCCAGCAGTTTACTTACAGAAAACTATGGCTACACCTTC. Protein product: CASSLLTENYGYTF.